This TCR beta chain came from a study of identifying expanded T cells in peripheral blood. Study results and limitations: Across healthy donors, higher total template counts meant significantly greater roughly 2-week count variance.

The CDR3 extends over 15 amino acids. Germline lookup yields CDR1 LNHDA and CDR2 SQIVND (reference sequence). Between the trimmed V and J ends, which lost 6 bases and 3 bases, there was a span of 14 bases. Clones were read by immunoSEQ multiplex PCR, and TCRdb kept only the in-frame ones, dropping some. This table holds 95,000 to 100,000 clones, approximately 88% found once. Note on this clone: What it binds is unknown.

Healthy donors had no documented immune events, such as infections, while sampled. This TCR was recovered from a person aged 18 to 70 in good health. Sequenced input: blood. The rearrangement uses TRBV19 and TRBJ1-4; no clear D. CDR3 sequence: CASSLHGWSNEKLFF. In DNA, the CDR3 is TGTGCCAGTAGCCTCCATGGGTGGTCTAATGAAAAACTGTTTTTT.